Shown below are 26 T cell receptor beta chains from a single sample sequenced in a study of shared clonotypes between healthy human individuals. Data came from immunoSEQ multiplex PCR; TCRdb stores just in-frame clones and leaves some out. The sample has 500,000 to 700,000 clones, roughly 96% seen once. CD45RO-negative, CCR7-positively selected cells formed the naive CD8 fraction, excluding terminally differentiated effector memory CD45RA+ cells. Source material: naive CD8+ T cells sorted from blood. The receptors originated from a woman in her 30s in good health.

The V call is TRBV10-3, the J call TRBJ2-7, with a weak D call TRBD1 (6 bases). Germline loops: CDR1 ENHRY, CDR2 SYGVKD. The CDR3 covers 14 residues. Trimming left V 6 bases short and J 2 bases short, with 14 bases between. CDR3 sequence: CAISDRMSPYEQYF. The CDR3 region has the DNA TGTGCCATCAGCGACAGGATGTCCCCCTACGAGCAGTACTTC.

A remark on this clone: One end of the junction does not line up with germline, which may come from a read error. CDR3 in amino acids: CLCLALLSGANVLTF. Written as DNA, the CDR3 is TGCCTGTGTCTAGCCCTACTCTCTGGGGCCAACGTCCTGACTTTC. The chain employs TRBV6-5 and TRBJ2-6; TRBD2 is a possible D gene (5 bases). Germline V CDR1 and CDR2: MNHEY, SVGAGI. CDR3 length: 15 residues.

This sequence joins TRBV7-9 and TRBJ2-2; possible D gene TRBD2, 6 bases. The CDR3 sequence is 15 residues long. The V gene lost 3 bases and the J gene lost 1 base, with 9 bases spanning the gap. Germline-derived CDR1 and CDR2 are SEHNR and FQNEAQ (reference sequence). The CDR3 region has the DNA TGTGCCAGCAGCTTCCCTAGCGTGAACACCGGGGAGCTGTTTTTT. It encodes CASSFPSVNTGELFF. The full variable domain, with the rest looked up from reference TRBV7-9 and TRBJ2-2, is DTGVSQNPRHKITKRGQNVTFRCDPISEHNRLYWYRQTLGQGPEFLTYFQNEAQLEKSRLLSDRFSAERPKGSFSTLEIQRTEQGDSAMYLCASSFPSVNTGELFFGEGSRLTVL.

The genes are TRBV4-1 and TRBJ2-7; 10 bases align to TRBD1. The CDR3 is 15 residues long. From germline, CDR1 is MGHRA and CDR2 YSYEKL. After removal of 4 bases from V and 3 bases from J, the junction contained 6 bases not matched to a gene. In DNA form, the CDR3 reads TGCGCCAGCAGCCGAGAGGGACAGGGGTTCTACGAGCAGTACTTC. This translates into CASSREGQGFYEQYF.

The V and J genes are TRBV15 and TRBJ2-7, with TRBD2 as a possible D gene (6 bases). This CDR3 is built from 15 residues. Looked up from germline, CDR1 is LNHNV and CDR2 is YYDKDF (reference sequence). V lost 5 bases and J lost 0, with 14 bases in between. The CDR3 spells CATSVAGLSSYEQYF. The CDR3 nucleotides are TGTGCCACCAGCGTCGCGGGACTGAGCTCCTACGAGCAGTACTTC. The full variable domain, with the rest looked up from reference TRBV15 and TRBJ2-7, is DAMVIQNPRYQVTQFGKPVTLSCSQTLNHNVMYWYQQKSSQAPKLLFHYYDKDFNNEADTPDNFQSRRPNTSFCFLDIRSPGLGDTAMYLCATSVAGLSSYEQYFGPGTRLTVT.

This chain connects TRBV27 to TRBJ2-7; no clear D. Trimming stripped 5 bases from V and 3 bases from J, with 11 bases between. CDR3 size: 13 residues. Per germline, CDR1 MNHEY and CDR2 SMNVEV (reference sequence). The CDR3 loop is CASSPSGYYEQYF. The CDR3 DNA reads TGTGCCAGCAGTCCCTCCGGGTACTACGAGCAGTACTTC.

The chain combines TRBV28 with TRBJ2-1; the match to TRBD2 covers 7 bases. Germline V gene sequence: CDR1 MDHEN, CDR2 SYDVKM. With 3 bases clipped from V and 0 bases from J, the junction kept 5 bases outside the gene matches. This CDR3 is 16 amino acids long. DNA for the CDR3: TGTGCCAGCAGTTTGGGGAGGGGAATCTCCTACAATGAGCAGTTCTTC. Its protein product is CASSLGRGISYNEQFF.

The rearrangement links TRBV30 to TRBJ1-1; the match to TRBD1 covers 7 bases. This CDR3 is 14 amino acids long. Germline V gene data show CDR1 as GTSNPN and CDR2 as SVGIG (reference sequence). V trimming: 2 bases; J trimming: 3 bases; junction bases outside the gene matches: 6. The CDR3 nucleotides read TGTGCCTGGAGTACAGGGGTCGGAGACACTGAAGCTTTCTTT. Its protein is CAWSTGVGDTEAFF.

The chain couples TRBV29-1 to TRBJ2-1; D may correspond to TRBD1 or TRBD2 (6 bases each). This CDR3 is 12 amino acids long. Trimming stripped 8 bases from V and 7 bases from J, with 15 bases between. The germline gives CDR1 SQVTM, CDR2 ANQGSEA. DNA for the CDR3: TGCAGCCCCCTCACAGGGAGGAATGAGCAGTTCTTC. It is translated as CSPLTGRNEQFF.

The chain is built from TRBV9 and TRBJ2-1; 11 bases are shared with TRBD2. Germline CDR1 is SGDLS and CDR2 is YYNGEE. This CDR3 is 15 amino acids long. Losses at the gene ends were 0 bases for V and 6 bases for J; bases not matched to a gene: 2. As DNA, the CDR3 is TGTGCCAGCAGCGTAGGGACTAGCGGGCTCAATGAGCAGTTCTTC. Translating gives CASSVGTSGLNEQFF.

This sequence joins TRBV30 and TRBJ2-5, with 11 bases that match TRBD1. The end of the DNA fits TRBJ2-7 better, so the J call may be wrong. Germline V gene lookup returns CDR1 GTSNPN and CDR2 SVGIG (reference sequence). The CDR3 runs to 15 residues. The CDR3 DNA follows: TGTGCCTGGGCTATTGGGGACAGGGGGGGCTACGAGCAGTACTTC. Its protein product is CAWAIGDRGGYEQYF.

V usage is TRBV13 and J usage is TRBJ2-3; the D is unclear. Trimming shortened V by 6 bases and J by 0 bases, and 13 bases separated the two germline ends. Looked up from germline, CDR1 is PRHDT and CDR2 is FYEKMQ (reference sequence). The CDR3 has 15 residues. The CDR3 DNA follows: TGTGCCAGCAGTTTACGGGCTTCTAGCACAGATACGCAGTATTTT. Translated, it gives CASSLRASSTDTQYF.

This chain connects TRBV19 to TRBJ1-5; D remains ambiguous. The germline V gene has CDR1 LNHDA and CDR2 SQIVND (reference sequence). The germline V and J ends were trimmed by 7 bases and 5 bases, with 12 bases remaining between them. The CDR3 has 13 residues. CDR3 bases: TGTGCCAGTAATCAGGTTTCGGATCAGCCCCAGCATTTT. Its translation: CASNQVSDQPQHF.

This clone has only one observation. The V call is TRBV10-2, the J call TRBJ2-3; TRBD2 agrees at 7 bases. The CDR3 has 17 amino acids. The germline gives CDR1 WSHSY, CDR2 SAAADI. The V segment lost 4 bases and the J segment 5 bases; nucleotides outside the gene matches: 15. The CDR3 loop reads CASSAFSAGVSGDTQYF. For the CDR3, the DNA is TGCGCCAGCAGTGCGTTTTCCGCGGGAGTGAGTGGAGATACGCAGTATTTT.

The chain is built from TRBV6-1 and TRBJ1-2, with 10 nucleotides matching TRBD1. Germline CDR1 and CDR2: MNHNS and SASEGT. Losses at the gene ends were 3 bases for V and 6 bases for J; bases not matched to a gene: 7. This CDR3 has 15 residues. CDR3 sequence: CASSERQGAGNGYTF. The CDR3 bases are TGTGCCAGCAGTGAGAGACAGGGGGCAGGGAATGGCTACACCTTC.

This clone was recorded only once. The chain joins TRBV21-1 to TRBJ2-7; TRBD2 was called by the table and not checked on the DNA. TRBV21-1 is recorded as a pseudogene. The CDR3 runs to 18 residues. The CDR3, as DNA: TGTGCCAGCAGTCTAGCGGGAGGGCCAGGTAGTGGGGTCTACGAGCAGTACTTC. This gives the protein CASSLAGGPGSGVYEQYF.

This rearrangement joins TRBV27 to TRBJ2-7; D ambiguous. The CDR3 sequence is 14 residues long. Trimming pared 4 bases from V and 2 bases from J, leaving 12 bases between. Germline CDR1 MNHEY, CDR2 SMNVEV (reference sequence). The CDR3 DNA reads TGTGCCAGCAGTTCTTCTTTAACGACCTACGAGCAGTACTTC. Protein sequence: CASSSSLTTYEQYF.

The chain uses TRBV20-1 and TRBJ2-7; D is undetermined. The germline V and J ends were trimmed by 2 bases and 7 bases, with 9 bases remaining between them. The CDR3 contains 11 residues. Germline CDR1 and CDR2: DFQATT and SNEGSKA (reference sequence). The CDR3 region has the DNA TGCAGTGCTAGAAGGCCCGGGGAGCAGTACTTC. Protein product: CSARRPGEQYF.

The chain combines TRBV7-9 with TRBJ2-3; 11 positions match TRBD2. V lost 3 bases, J lost 10 bases, and 6 bases stayed unmatched. The germline gives CDR1 SEHNR, CDR2 FQNEAQ (reference sequence). The CDR3 runs to 14 residues. The CDR3 loop is CASSFVTSGISQYF. For the CDR3, the DNA is TGTGCCAGCAGCTTTGTGACTAGCGGGATTTCGCAGTATTTT.

This clone was recorded only once. V usage is TRBV7-2 and J usage is TRBJ2-7; 8 positions agree with TRBD1. The length of the CDR3 is 15 residues. The V segment lost 2 bases and the J segment 4 bases; nucleotides outside the gene matches: 7. Germline V gene lookup returns CDR1 SGHTA and CDR2 FQGNSA. The CDR3 DNA reads as TGTGCCAGCAGCTTAAGAGGACAGGGCACTTACGAGCAGTACTTC. The encoded protein is CASSLRGQGTYEQYF. The whole variable domain, remainder taken from reference TRBV7-2 and TRBJ2-7, is GAGVSQSPSNKVTEKGKDVELRCDPISGHTALYWYRQSLGQGLEFLIYFQGNSAPDKSGLPSDRFSAERTGGSVSTLTIQRTQQEDSAVYLCASSLRGQGTYEQYFGPGTRLTVT.

The rearrangement joins TRBV30 to TRBJ2-3; 9 bases align to TRBD2. The CDR3 loop spans 15 amino acids. With V trimmed by 2 bases and J by 1 base, 4 bases remained unmatched. Germline V lookup: CDR1 GTSNPN, CDR2 SVGIG (reference sequence). CDR3 coding DNA: TGTGCCTGGAGTCTGGGACTAGCAGGCACAGATACGCAGTATTTT. This encodes CAWSLGLAGTDTQYF.

The V and J genes are TRBV28 and TRBJ1-1; D uncertain. The CDR3 contains 12 residues. Germline V gene data show CDR1 as MDHEN and CDR2 as SYDVKM. Trimming took 6 bases from V and 2 from J, leaving 7 bases between them. CDR3 amino acids: CASSIGNTEAFF. CDR3 in DNA: TGTGCCAGCAGCATCGGAAACACTGAAGCTTTCTTT.

A single count supports this clone. The chain combines TRBV7-9 with TRBJ2-7; D is undetermined. V gave up 2 bases and J gave up 2 bases, with 7 bases separating them. Per the germline V gene, CDR1 is SEHNR and CDR2 is FQNEAQ (reference sequence). CDR3 size: 13 residues. The CDR3 sequence is CASSLPTTYEQYF. The CDR3 DNA reads TGTGCCAGCAGCTTACCCACGACCTACGAGCAGTACTTC.

The J gene is TRBJ2-2, the V gene TRBV19; the D gene is possibly TRBD1 (6 bases). Germline CDR1 reads LNHDA; CDR2 reads SQIVND (reference sequence). The CDR3 spans 16 residues. V was trimmed by 1 base and J by 4 bases, leaving 13 bases between them. This chain's CDR3 is CASSIGATGFTGELFF. Here the CDR3 DNA reads TGTGCCAGTAGTATAGGGGCCACAGGGTTCACCGGGGAGCTGTTTTTT.

The chain links TRBV6-6 to TRBJ1-5; TRBD1 aligns across 8 bases. CDR3 size: 15 residues. V lost 6 bases, J lost 0 bases, and 4 bases stayed unmatched. Per germline, CDR1 MNHNY and CDR2 SVGAGI (reference sequence). The CDR3 is CASRGTGYSNQPQHF. In nucleotides, the CDR3 is TGTGCCAGCAGAGGGACAGGTTATAGCAATCAGCCCCAGCATTTT.

This rearrangement joins TRBV13 to TRBJ2-7; TRBD1 matches 8 bases. After removal of 6 bases from V and 2 bases from J, the junction contained 6 bases not matched to a gene. Germline loops: CDR1 PRHDT, CDR2 FYEKMQ (reference sequence). The CDR3 is 14 amino acids. The CDR3 is CASSGRQGTYEQYF. CDR3 nucleotides: TGTGCCAGCAGTGGACGACAGGGGACCTACGAGCAGTACTTC. The entire variable domain, with the rest obtained from reference TRBV13 and TRBJ2-7, is as follows: AAGVIQSPRHLIKEKRETATLKCYPIPRHDTVYWYQQGPGQDPQFLISFYEKMQSDKGSIPDRFSAQQFSDYHSELNMSSLELGDSALYFCASSGRQGTYEQYFGPGTRLTVT.